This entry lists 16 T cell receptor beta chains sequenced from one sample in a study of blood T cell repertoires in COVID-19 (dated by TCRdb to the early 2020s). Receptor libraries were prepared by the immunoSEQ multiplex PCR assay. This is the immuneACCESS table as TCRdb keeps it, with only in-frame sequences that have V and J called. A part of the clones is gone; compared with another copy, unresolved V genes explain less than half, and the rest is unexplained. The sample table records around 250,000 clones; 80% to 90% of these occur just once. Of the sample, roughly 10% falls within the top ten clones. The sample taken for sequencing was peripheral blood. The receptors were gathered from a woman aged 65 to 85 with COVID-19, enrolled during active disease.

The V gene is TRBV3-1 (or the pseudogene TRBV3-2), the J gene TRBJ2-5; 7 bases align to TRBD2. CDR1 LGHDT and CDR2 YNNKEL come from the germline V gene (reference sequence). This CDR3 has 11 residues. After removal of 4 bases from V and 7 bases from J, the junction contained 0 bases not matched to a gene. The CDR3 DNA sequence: TGTGCCAGCAGCCGCGGGGGGACCCAGTACTTC. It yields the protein CASSRGGTQYF.

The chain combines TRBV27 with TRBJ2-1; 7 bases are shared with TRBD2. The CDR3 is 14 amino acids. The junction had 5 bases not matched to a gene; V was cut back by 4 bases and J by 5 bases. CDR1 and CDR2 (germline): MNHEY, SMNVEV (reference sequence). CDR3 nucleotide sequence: TGTGCCAGCAGTTACCTCGGACTAGACAATGAGCAGTTCTTC. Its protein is CASSYLGLDNEQFF.

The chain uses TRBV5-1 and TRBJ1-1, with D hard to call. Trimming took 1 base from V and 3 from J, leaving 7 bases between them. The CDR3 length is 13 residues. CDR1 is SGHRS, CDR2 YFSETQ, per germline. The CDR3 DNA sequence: TGCGCCAGCAGCTTGAAACCGGACACTGAAGCTTTCTTT. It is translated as CASSLKPDTEAFF.

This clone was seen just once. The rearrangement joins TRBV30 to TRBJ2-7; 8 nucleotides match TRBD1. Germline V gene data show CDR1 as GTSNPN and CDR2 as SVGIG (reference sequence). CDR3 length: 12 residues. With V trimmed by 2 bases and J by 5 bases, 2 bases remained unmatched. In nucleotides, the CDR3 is TGTGCCTGGAGTAAACAGGGGGACGAGCAGTACTTC. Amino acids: CAWSKQGDEQYF. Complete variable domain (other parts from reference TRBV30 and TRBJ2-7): SQTIHQWPATLVQPVGSPLSLECTVEGTSNPNLYWYRQAAGRGLQLLFYSVGIGQISSEVPQNLSASRPQDRQFILSSKKLLLSDSGFYLCAWSKQGDEQYFGPGTRLTVT.

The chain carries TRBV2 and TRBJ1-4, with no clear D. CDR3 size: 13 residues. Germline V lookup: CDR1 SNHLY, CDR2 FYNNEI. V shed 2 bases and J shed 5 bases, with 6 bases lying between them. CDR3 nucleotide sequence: TGTGCCAGCAGTGAACGAGGGAATGAAAAACTGTTTTTT. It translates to CASSERGNEKLFF.

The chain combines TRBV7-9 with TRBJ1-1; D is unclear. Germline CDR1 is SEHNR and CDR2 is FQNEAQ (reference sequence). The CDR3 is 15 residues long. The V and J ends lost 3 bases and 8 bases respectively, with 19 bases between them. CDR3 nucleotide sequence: TGTGCCAGCAGCTTGAATCTAGCGCTGGGTGGCGAAGCTTTCTTT. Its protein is CASSLNLALGGEAFF.

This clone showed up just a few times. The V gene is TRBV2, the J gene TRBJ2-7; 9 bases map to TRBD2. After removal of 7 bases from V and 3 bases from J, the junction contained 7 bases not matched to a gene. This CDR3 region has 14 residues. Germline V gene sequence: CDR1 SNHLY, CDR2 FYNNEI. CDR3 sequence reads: CASTEGLAYYEQYF. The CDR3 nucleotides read TGTGCCAGCACTGAGGGACTAGCTTACTACGAGCAGTACTTC.

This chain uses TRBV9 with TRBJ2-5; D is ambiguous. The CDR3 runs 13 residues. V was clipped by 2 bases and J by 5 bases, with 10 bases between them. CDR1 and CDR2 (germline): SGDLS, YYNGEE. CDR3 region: CASSVSFRETQYF. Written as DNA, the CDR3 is TGTGCCAGCAGCGTTTCTTTTCGGGAGACCCAGTACTTC. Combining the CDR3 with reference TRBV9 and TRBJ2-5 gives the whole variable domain DSGVTQTPKHLITATGQRVTLRCSPRSGDLSVYWYQQSLDQGLQFLIQYYNGEERAKGNILERFSAQQFPDLHSELNLSSLELGDSALYFCASSVSFRETQYFGPGTRLLVL.

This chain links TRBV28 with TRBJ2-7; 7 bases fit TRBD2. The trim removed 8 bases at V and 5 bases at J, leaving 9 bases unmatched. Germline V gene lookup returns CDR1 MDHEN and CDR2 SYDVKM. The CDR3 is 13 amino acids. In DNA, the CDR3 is TGTGCCAGCCTGGGGGACTACCAGAACGAGCAGTACTTC. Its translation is CASLGDYQNEQYF.

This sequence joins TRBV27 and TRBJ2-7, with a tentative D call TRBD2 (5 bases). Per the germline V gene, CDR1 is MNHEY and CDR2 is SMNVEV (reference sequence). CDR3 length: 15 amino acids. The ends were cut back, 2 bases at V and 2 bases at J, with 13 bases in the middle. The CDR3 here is CASSLIGVNTYEQYF. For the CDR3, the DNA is TGTGCCAGCAGTTTAATCGGGGTCAATACCTACGAGCAGTACTTC.

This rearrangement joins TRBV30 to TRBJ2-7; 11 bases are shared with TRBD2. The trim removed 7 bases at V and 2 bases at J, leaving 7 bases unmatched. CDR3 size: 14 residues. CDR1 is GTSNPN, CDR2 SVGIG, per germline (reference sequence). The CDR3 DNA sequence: TGTGCCTTCCACAAGACTAGCGGGACCTACGAGCAGTACTTC. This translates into CAFHKTSGTYEQYF. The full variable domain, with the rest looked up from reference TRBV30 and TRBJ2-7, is SQTIHQWPATLVQPVGSPLSLECTVEGTSNPNLYWYRQAAGRGLQLLFYSVGIGQISSEVPQNLSASRPQDRQFILSSKKLLLSDSGFYLCAFHKTSGTYEQYFGPGTRLTVT.

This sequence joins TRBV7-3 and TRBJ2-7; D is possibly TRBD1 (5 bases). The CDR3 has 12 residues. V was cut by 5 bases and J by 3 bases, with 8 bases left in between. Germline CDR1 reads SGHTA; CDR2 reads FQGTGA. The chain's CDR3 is CASSPDNYEQYF. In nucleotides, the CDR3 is TGTGCCAGCAGCCCGGACAACTACGAGCAGTACTTC.

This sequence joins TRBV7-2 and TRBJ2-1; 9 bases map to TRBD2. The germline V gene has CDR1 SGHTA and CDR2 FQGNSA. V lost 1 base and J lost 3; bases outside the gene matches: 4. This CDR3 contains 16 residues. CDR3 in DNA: TGTGCCAGCAGCTTAGTAGCGGGAGTGAACTACAATGAGCAGTTCTTC. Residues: CASSLVAGVNYNEQFF.

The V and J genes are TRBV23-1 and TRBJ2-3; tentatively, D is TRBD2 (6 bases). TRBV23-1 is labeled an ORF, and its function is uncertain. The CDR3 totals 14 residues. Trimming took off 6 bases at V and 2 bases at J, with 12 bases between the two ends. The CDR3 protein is CASSRDWNTDTQYF. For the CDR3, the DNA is TGCGCCAGCAGCCGGGACTGGAACACAGATACGCAGTATTTT.

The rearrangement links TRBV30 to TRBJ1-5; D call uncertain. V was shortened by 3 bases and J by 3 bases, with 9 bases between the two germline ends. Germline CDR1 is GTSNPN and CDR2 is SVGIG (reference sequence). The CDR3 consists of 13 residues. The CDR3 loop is CAWSRRINQPQHF. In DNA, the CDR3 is TGTGCCTGGAGCCGGAGAATCAATCAGCCCCAGCATTTT.

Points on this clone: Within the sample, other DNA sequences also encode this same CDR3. In nucleotides, the CDR3 is TGTGCCAGCAGTTTATTCAGGGACACTGAAGCTTTCTTT. Its translation is CASSLFRDTEAFF. This sequence joins TRBV12-3 or TRBV12-4 and TRBJ1-1, with a tentative D call TRBD1 (5 bases). The CDR3 totals 13 residues. Trimming cost V 2 bases and J 3 bases, with 7 bases left between them.